These 20 T cell receptor beta chains came from one sample sequenced in a study of technical replicates of blood from a handful of donors. Some clones are missing from TCRdb's copy, which holds only in-frame ones; the method was immunoSEQ multiplex PCR. The sample comprises 11,000 to 15,000 clones, 75% to 90% of which are singletons, and approximately 13% rests with the top ten. Material: PBMCs. The receptors were gathered from a human donor in good health.

The chain employs TRBV7-2 and TRBJ2-2; 9 positions agree with TRBD1. Germline V gene data show CDR1 as SGHTA and CDR2 as FQGNSA. This CDR3 has 15 residues. J was trimmed by 6 bases and V by 1 base; bases with no gene match: 3. In DNA, the CDR3 is TGTGCCAGCAGCTTAGGGACAGGGGAAGCCGGGGAGCTGTTTTTT. This translates into CASSLGTGEAGELFF.

This clone was found once. The chain carries TRBV7-9 and TRBJ2-3; perhaps TRBD1 as D (5 bases). Germline V gene lookup returns CDR1 SEHNR and CDR2 FQNEAQ (reference sequence). Trimming took 1 base from V and 0 from J, leaving 20 bases between them. This CDR3 has 19 amino acids. DNA of the CDR3: TGTGCCAGCAGCTTAGGCGTCAACCCCCGCAGGGTTAGCACAGATACGCAGTATTTT. It specifies CASSLGVNPRRVSTDTQYF.

The J gene is TRBJ1-2, the V gene TRBV27; D remains unclear. The V and J ends lost 5 bases and 7 bases respectively, with 29 bases between them. Germline V lookup: CDR1 MNHEY, CDR2 SMNVEV (reference sequence). This CDR3 contains 18 residues. The CDR3 sequence is CASSLKPYLWEPEGGYTF. DNA for the CDR3: TGTGCCAGCAGTCTCAAACCCTATTTGTGGGAACCCGAGGGTGGCTACACCTTC.

A single count supports this clone. This chain uses TRBV9 with TRBJ2-7; 7 bases map to TRBD2. V shed 0 bases, J shed 0 bases, and the junction held 3 bases outside the gene matches. This CDR3 region has 15 residues. Germline values: CDR1 SGDLS, CDR2 YYNGEE. The CDR3 is CASSVEASGSYEQYF. The CDR3 coding sequence is TGTGCCAGCAGCGTAGAGGCTAGCGGCTCCTACGAGCAGTACTTC.

The rearrangement joins TRBV7-2 to TRBJ1-2; no reliable D call. Germline assignment: CDR1 SGHTA and CDR2 FQGNSA. This CDR3 region has 12 residues. Trimming shortened V by 5 bases and J by 4 bases, and 8 bases separated the two germline ends. Here the CDR3 reads CASSTRSYGYTF. The CDR3 DNA is TGTGCCAGCAGCACCCGGAGCTATGGCTACACCTTC.

This clone was seen just once. J is TRBJ1-4 and V is TRBV5-1; 8 bases are a match to TRBD1. The CDR3 runs 14 residues. Germline-derived CDR1 and CDR2 are SGHRS and YFSETQ. V shed 0 bases, J shed 6 bases, and the junction held 1 base outside the gene matches. The CDR3 loop is CASSLAGGYEKLFF. As DNA, the CDR3 is TGCGCCAGCAGCTTGGCAGGGGGCTATGAAAAACTGTTTTTT. Complete variable domain (other parts from reference TRBV5-1 and TRBJ1-4): KAGVTQTPRYLIKTRGQQVTLSCSPISGHRSVSWYQQTPGQGLQFLFEYFSETQRNKGNFPGRFSGRQFSNSRSEMNVSTLELGDSALYLCASSLAGGYEKLFFGSGTQLSVL.

The rearrangement joins TRBV11-2 to TRBJ2-1; 11 positions agree with TRBD1. There are 14 residues in the CDR3. Germline V gene lookup returns CDR1 SGHAT and CDR2 FQNNGV. The V gene end was trimmed by 7 bases and the J gene end by 5 bases; junction bases not matched to a gene: 4. The CDR3 spells CASTLDRGHNEQFF. The CDR3 region has the DNA TGTGCCAGCACACTGGACAGGGGGCACAATGAGCAGTTCTTC. The variable domain in full, with the rest retrieved from reference TRBV11-2 and TRBJ2-1, is EAGVAQSPRYKIIEKRQSVAFWCNPISGHATLYWYQQILGQGPKLLIQFQNNGVVDDSQLPKDRFSAERLKGVDSTLKIQPAKLEDSAVYLCASTLDRGHNEQFFGPGTRLTVL.

The chain has TRBV29-1 and TRBJ2-1, with 8 bases matching TRBD1. V lost 3 bases to trimming and J lost 0 bases; unmatched junction nucleotides: 4. The CDR3 covers 15 residues. From germline, CDR1 is SQVTM and CDR2 ANQGSEA. The DNA for the CDR3 is TGCAGCGTTGATTGGGACAGGTACTCCTACAATGAGCAGTTCTTC. Protein product: CSVDWDRYSYNEQFF.

V usage is TRBV18 and J usage is TRBJ2-3; 9 positions match TRBD2. Germline trimming cut 0 bases from V and 2 bases from J; bases unmatched to any gene: 3. Germline CDR1 and CDR2: KGHSH and LQKENI. CDR3 size: 16 residues. This chain's CDR3 is CASSPPRGRATDTQYF. In DNA, the CDR3 is TGTGCCAGCTCACCACCGCGCGGGAGGGCCACAGATACGCAGTATTTT.

V and J are TRBV10-3 and TRBJ2-5, with D possibly matching TRBD2 (6 bases). The CDR3 has 14 residues. Germline V gene data show CDR1 as ENHRY and CDR2 as SYGVKD. Between the trimmed V and J ends, which lost 0 bases and 6 bases, there was a span of 11 bases. The CDR3 is CAISESSGQKTQYF. The CDR3 DNA reads TGTGCCATCAGTGAGTCTAGCGGACAAAAGACCCAGTACTTC.

The chain recombines TRBV7-2 with TRBJ2-7; 7 bases are shared with TRBD2. Germline V gene lookup returns CDR1 SGHTA and CDR2 FQGNSA. The CDR3 contains 15 residues. V trimming: 1 base; J trimming: 6 bases; junction bases outside the gene matches: 9. Here the CDR3 reads CASSLGGSPPFEQYF. The CDR3 DNA sequence: TGTGCCAGCAGCTTAGGCGGGAGTCCCCCCTTCGAGCAGTACTTC.

The CDR3 sequence: CASPPSGRGNTGELFF. DNA of the CDR3: TGTGCCAGCCCACCCTCGGGTAGGGGCAACACCGGGGAGCTGTTTTTT. The chain carries TRBV28 and TRBJ2-2; D is perhaps TRBD1 (5 bases). Trimming cost V 8 bases and J 2 bases, with 18 bases left between them. The V gene's germline CDR1 is MDHEN and CDR2 SYDVKM. This CDR3 spans 16 amino acids.

The chain is built from TRBV20-1 and TRBJ2-7; no reliable D call. Deletions cut 1 base from V and 5 bases from J, with 6 bases between. From germline, CDR1 is DFQATT and CDR2 SNEGSKA (reference sequence). This CDR3 spans 11 amino acids. CDR3 sequence (DNA): TGCAGTGCTAGAGCAGGTGACGAGCAGTACTTC. It specifies CSARAGDEQYF.

The table lists this clone with a count of one. The genes are TRBV7-9 and TRBJ1-3, with 7 bases fitting TRBD1. Germline lookup yields CDR1 SEHNR and CDR2 FQNEAQ (reference sequence). The J segment lost 4 bases and the V segment lost 0 bases, leaving 0 bases of the junction unmatched. CDR3 length: 14 residues. In nucleotides, the CDR3 is TGTGCCAGCAGCTTAGCGGGACAGGGAAACACCATATATTTT. Residues: CASSLAGQGNTIYF.

The chain joins TRBV2 to TRBJ2-1; 12 bases line up with TRBD2. J lost 4 bases, V lost 8 bases, and 3 bases had no gene match. This CDR3 contains 14 residues. Germline values: CDR1 SNHLY, CDR2 FYNNEI. CDR3: CASGGLAGYNEQFF. The CDR3, as DNA: TGTGCCAGCGGAGGACTAGCGGGATACAATGAGCAGTTCTTC.

The chain couples TRBV19 to TRBJ2-2; TRBD2 matches at 7 bases. This CDR3 comprises 16 residues. With V trimmed by 6 bases and J by 5 bases, 12 bases remained unmatched. Germline values: CDR1 LNHDA, CDR2 SQIVND (reference sequence). The CDR3 DNA follows: TGTGCCAGTAGCAACCTACTAGCGTCAGTGACCGGGGAGCTGTTTTTT. As protein: CASSNLLASVTGELFF.

The chain couples TRBV6-5 to TRBJ2-1; 10 nucleotides agree with TRBD1. Germline trimming cut 2 bases from V and 9 bases from J; bases unmatched to any gene: 4. Looked up from germline, CDR1 is MNHEY and CDR2 is SVGAGI. CDR3 length: 14 residues. CDR3 protein: CASSYGTGEGEQFF. CDR3 nucleotide sequence: TGTGCCAGCAGTTACGGGACAGGGGAAGGTGAGCAGTTCTTC.

This chain connects TRBV7-2 to TRBJ2-7, with 7 positions matching TRBD1. The CDR3 sequence is 13 residues long. Germline CDR1 reads SGHTA; CDR2 reads FQGNSA. J gave up 4 bases and V 8 bases, and 8 bases lay outside the gene matches. CDR3 sequence: CASASGGSYEQYF. CDR3 nucleotide sequence: TGTGCCAGCGCCTCAGGGGGTTCATACGAGCAGTACTTC.

This chain links TRBV6-5 with TRBJ2-5; 8 bases agree with TRBD2. After removal of 6 bases from V and 5 bases from J, the junction contained 5 bases not matched to a gene. The CDR3 consists of 13 residues. CDR1 is MNHEY, CDR2 SVGAGI, per germline. Written as DNA, the CDR3 is TGTGCCAGCAGCGGACTAGCCATGGAGACCCAGTACTTC. Translating gives CASSGLAMETQYF.

This sequence joins TRBV29-1 and TRBJ1-4, with 7 bases identical to TRBD1. V lost 4 bases and J lost 5; bases outside the gene matches: 10. This CDR3 spans 15 amino acids. The germline V gene encodes CDR1 SQVTM and CDR2 ANQGSEA. The DNA for the CDR3 is TGCAGCGTTGCCGGACAGGACTTTAGAAATGAAAAACTGTTTTTT. This translates into CSVAGQDFRNEKLFF.